This TCR beta chain was retrieved from a study of shared T cell receptors in the human thymus. The table came from immunoSEQ multiplex PCR; TCRdb's copy has only in-frame clones and leaves some out. Of about 660,000 clones listed, approximately 87% are singletons. J gave up 6 bases and V 0 bases, and 5 bases lay outside the gene matches. Germline values: CDR1 SGHRS, CDR2 YFSETQ. The CDR3 consists of 15 residues. The data also belong to a second study, concerning human thymus T cells. In that study: Corrective surgery for congenital heart defects was being performed on the healthy Finnish infants who were the donors. Thymic resections from corrective heart surgery supplied the tissue. Gene usage (both V and J) appeared biased in thymic and blood repertoires. Related reports documented highly overlapping thymic repertoires among unrelated individuals.

V is TRBV5-1 and J is TRBJ2-2, with 7 bases that match TRBD2. This clonotype originated in a boy under two years old with a congenital heart defect. Sequenced material: thymocytes. The CDR3 nucleotides are TGCGCCAGCAGCTTGGCCCTAGCGGAGCCCGGGGAGCTGTTTTTT. Amino acids: CASSLALAEPGELFF.